A single count supports the clone carrying this T cell receptor beta chain. Trimming at V came to 3 bases and at J to 4 bases, leaving 7 bases not matched to a gene. The germline V gene encodes CDR1 LNHDA and CDR2 SQIVND (reference sequence). The CDR3 totals 15 residues. The sample is drawn from a study of blood T cell repertoires in COVID-19. In the original workflow: Amplification of reference gene primers was used by the study to estimate nucleated cell counts. Sequenced by immunoSEQ multiplex PCR; TCRdb stores in-frame clones only, minus some. V and J calls and clone size come straight from that table; D and trimming were deduced from the DNA. This table has 470,000 or so clones, approximately 83% appearing once.

The clonotype comes from a human donor in a cohort sampled during active COVID-19. The rearrangement joins TRBV19 to TRBJ1-1; 8 nucleotides line up with TRBD1. Sequenced material: peripheral blood. The CDR3 sequence: CASSIDRGGGTEAFF. For the CDR3, the DNA is TGTGCCAGTAGTATTGACAGGGGAGGGGGCACTGAAGCTTTCTTT.